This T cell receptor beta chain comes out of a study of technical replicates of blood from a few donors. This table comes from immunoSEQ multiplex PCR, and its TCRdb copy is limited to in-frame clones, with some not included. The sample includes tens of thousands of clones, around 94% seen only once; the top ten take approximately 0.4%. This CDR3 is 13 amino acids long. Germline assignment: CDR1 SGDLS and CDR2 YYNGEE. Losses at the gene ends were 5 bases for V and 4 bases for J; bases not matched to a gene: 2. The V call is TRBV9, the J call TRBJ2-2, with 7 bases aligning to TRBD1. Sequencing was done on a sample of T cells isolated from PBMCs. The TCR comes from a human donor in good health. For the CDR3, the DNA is TGTGCCAGCAGACAGGGGCCCACCGGGGAGCTGTTTTTT. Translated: CASRQGPTGELFF.